This T cell receptor beta chain was captured in a study of graft-versus-host responses after intestinal transplantation. At the level of the study: The transplants performed in recipients were multivisceral, liver-intestinal, or isolated intestinal. Each recipient received anti-thymocyte globulin induction, then tacrolimus and steroids for approximately three years.

The CDR3 sequence is 15 residues long. V gave up 0 bases and J gave up 5 bases; unmatched junction bases: 5. From germline, CDR1 is LNHNV and CDR2 YYDKDF (reference sequence). Investigators treated the graft tissue so that it released intraepithelial and lamina propria lymphocytes. This clone was observed a few times. Its antigen is unknown. The protocol was immunoSEQ multiplex PCR, while the TCRdb copy is restricted to in-frame clones and leaves out a portion. The sample has more than 13,000 clones; roughly two thirds are singletons. Broader study findings: In patients with graft-donor T cell macrochimerism, allograft graft-versus-host to host-versus-graft clonal ratios were high.

The origin of this receptor is a human patient who received an intestinal transplant, so some T cells may come from the graft donor. The chain combines TRBV15 with TRBJ2-5; 8 nucleotides align to TRBD2. The source was ileum tissue, collected just under 700 days after intestinal transplantation. As DNA, the CDR3 is TGTGCCACCAGCAGAGACGGGGGGGCTGGGGAGACCCAGTACTTC. It encodes CATSRDGGAGETQYF.